The sequence of this T cell receptor (beta chain) was determined in a study of blood T cell repertoires in COVID-19. Study as a whole: Italy, Spain and the United States were the sources of the convalescent and acute COVID-19 samples.

Clones were read by immunoSEQ multiplex PCR, and TCRdb kept only the in-frame ones, dropping some. The sample records some 490,000 clones, less than 90% being singletons. V lost 4 bases, J lost 7 bases, and 10 bases stayed unmatched. This CDR3 contains 15 residues. Germline V gives CDR1 KGHSH, CDR2 LQKENI. Material for sequencing was PBMCs or T cells enriched from blood (not recorded which). This clonotype was obtained from a woman aged 55-69 years who had recovered from COVID-19. This chain joins TRBV18 and TRBJ2-1; TRBD2 matches 7 bases. CDR3 sequence reads: CASSHPGTTTNEQFF. For the CDR3, the DNA is TGTGCCAGCTCACACCCCGGGACTACCACTAATGAGCAGTTCTTC.